A selection of T cell receptor beta chains follows, all from one sample in a study of tumor-infiltrating lymphocytes in localized non-small cell lung cancer. The method was immunoSEQ multiplex PCR; TCRdb's version includes in-frame clones alone and lacks a portion of them. Counted here are 5,000 or so clones, about three fifths occurring once; the ten biggest clones make up under 80%. Sequences were obtained from lung tumor tissue. These receptors were obtained from a human donor with non-small cell lung cancer. The CDR3 runs from the conserved cysteine through the conserved F or W. A D gene is named only where the DNA matches it firmly. For some rows the clone size is stated as once, few or many, or as a class when expanded; others skip it.

d_call: TRBD1; clone_size: NA; v_call: TRBV15; j_call: TRBJ2-5; cdr3_nt: TGTGCCACCAGCATTGAACAGGGGGCTTTAGAGACCCAGTACTTC; cdr3_aa: CATSIEQGALETQYF
d_call: NA; clone_size: NA; v_call: TRBV7-2; j_call: TRBJ1-1; cdr3_nt: TGTGCCAGCAGCTTATCCCCAGCCATCAACACTGAAGCTTTCTTT; cdr3_aa: CASSLSPAINTEAFF
d_call: NA; clone_size: NA; v_call: TRBV19; j_call: TRBJ2-1; cdr3_nt: TGTGCCAGTACTAGCCTAGCGTTGGGGAATGAGCAGTTCTTC; cdr3_aa: CASTSLALGNEQFF
d_call: NA; clone_size: NA; v_call: TRBV5-8; j_call: TRBJ1-4; cdr3_nt: TGTGCCAGCAGCTTCGCGGGTGAAAAACTGTTTTTT; cdr3_aa: CASSFAGEKLFF
d_call: NA; clone_size: NA; v_call: TRBV19; j_call: TRBJ2-1; cdr3_nt: TGTGCCAGTAGTATGGCCAGGGGTTTCAATGAGCAGTTCTTC; cdr3_aa: CASSMARGFNEQFF
d_call: TRBD2; clone_size: NA; v_call: TRBV5-1; j_call: TRBJ2-3; cdr3_nt: TGCGCCAGCAGCTTCGGGGCCAGCGGGAGGGCGTTGGATACGCAGTATTTT; cdr3_aa: CASSFGASGRALDTQYF
d_call: TRBD2; clone_size: NA; v_call: TRBV4-3; j_call: TRBJ2-3; cdr3_nt: TGCGCCAGCAGCCGGGACTACACAGATACGCAGTATTTT; cdr3_aa: CASSRDYTDTQYF
d_call: NA; clone_size: NA; v_call: TRBV18; j_call: TRBJ1-2; cdr3_nt: TGTGCCAGCTCACCACCGGGGCAGGGCAATGGTAACTATGGCTACACCTTC; cdr3_aa: CASSPPGQGNGNYGYTF
d_call: NA; clone_size: medium-sized; v_call: TRBV7-6; j_call: TRBJ2-1; cdr3_nt: TGTGCCAGCAGCCCAGGGGGGGACAATGAGCAGTTCTTC; cdr3_aa: CASSPGGDNEQFF
d_call: NA; clone_size: NA; v_call: TRBV11-2; j_call: TRBJ1-2; cdr3_nt: TGTGCCAGCAGTTTGGGGGCGGACTATGGCTACACCTTC; cdr3_aa: CASSLGADYGYTF
d_call: NA; clone_size: NA; v_call: TRBV7-9; j_call: TRBJ1-1; cdr3_nt: TGTGCCAGCAGCGCTCAAGGACGCACTGAAGCTTTCTTT; cdr3_aa: CASSAQGRTEAFF
d_call: NA; clone_size: NA; v_call: TRBV6-1; j_call: TRBJ2-3; cdr3_nt: TGTGCCAGCACTGAGGGCAGCCCAGATACGCAGTATTTT; cdr3_aa: CASTEGSPDTQYF
d_call: NA; clone_size: NA; v_call: TRBV5-4; j_call: TRBJ1-2; cdr3_nt: TGTGCCAGCAGCCGGGACGTAGCTAACTATGGCTACACCTTC; cdr3_aa: CASSRDVANYGYTF
d_call: TRBD2; clone_size: few; v_call: TRBV7-3; j_call: TRBJ2-3; cdr3_nt: TGTGCCAGCAGCTTAACGGGGGGGGGTTCGGATACGCAGTATTTT; cdr3_aa: CASSLTGGGSDTQYF
d_call: TRBD1; clone_size: NA; v_call: TRBV5-4; j_call: TRBJ2-2; cdr3_nt: TGTGCCAGCAGCTCGGACAGGATGAACACCGGGGAGCTGTTTTTT; cdr3_aa: CASSSDRMNTGELFF
d_call: NA; clone_size: NA; v_call: TRBV10-3; j_call: TRBJ1-2; cdr3_nt: TGTGCCAGCAGTTTGGGGGCGGACTATGGCTACACCTTC; cdr3_aa: CASSLGADYGYTF
d_call: NA; clone_size: NA; v_call: TRBV18; j_call: TRBJ1-4; cdr3_nt: TGTGCCAGCTCACCCAGACAGGCTGAAAAACTGTTTTTT; cdr3_aa: CASSPRQAEKLFF
d_call: NA; clone_size: medium-sized; v_call: TRBV18; j_call: TRBJ2-1; cdr3_nt: TGTGCCAGCTCCTGGACCGGGTATTACAATGAGCAGTTCTTC; cdr3_aa: CASSWTGYYNEQFF
d_call: NA; clone_size: NA; v_call: TRBV5-1; j_call: TRBJ2-5; cdr3_nt: TGCGCCAGCAGCCCCGACAGGTTAGGACCCACCAGGGAGACCCAGTACTTC; cdr3_aa: CASSPDRLGPTRETQYF
d_call: NA; clone_size: NA; v_call: TRBV27; j_call: TRBJ1-1; cdr3_nt: TGTGCCACTAGGACGGCCCTACCTTTGAACACTGAAGCTTTCTTT; cdr3_aa: CATRTALPLNTEAFF
d_call: NA; clone_size: few; v_call: TRBV5-1; j_call: TRBJ2-7; cdr3_nt: TGCGCCAGCAGCCCCGGCGGGCTCGCCTACGAGCAGTACTTC; cdr3_aa: CASSPGGLAYEQYF
d_call: NA; clone_size: NA; v_call: TRBV2; j_call: TRBJ1-1; cdr3_nt: TGTGCCAGCAGTGCCCGTTGGCCGGAGAACACTGAAGCTTTCTTT; cdr3_aa: CASSARWPENTEAFF
d_call: NA; clone_size: few; v_call: TRBV7-9; j_call: TRBJ1-5; cdr3_nt: TGTGCCAGCAGCTTAGGAATTGGAGAAACCTACAATCAGCCCCAGCATTTT; cdr3_aa: CASSLGIGETYNQPQHF
d_call: NA; clone_size: NA; v_call: TRBV6-1; j_call: TRBJ2-3; cdr3_nt: TGTGCCAGCAGTGACAGTCTTTTCACAGATACGCAGTATTTT; cdr3_aa: CASSDSLFTDTQYF